This paragraph reports one T cell receptor (beta chain). What it recognizes is unknown. The record originates from a study of T cell responses to AZD1222 COVID-19 vaccine. Study-level findings and limits: Donors were chiefly white British, with a greater number of females, and clonal diversity was perhaps underestimated. Spike was spanned by vaccine-associated CD4 TCRs, which were dominant at 160-218 and 743-854.

The repertoire was sequenced with immunoSEQ multiplex PCR; TCRdb's copy has only in-frame clones and lacks some. Of over 150,000 clones listed, around 88% were seen once; the top ten hold 0.85% to 1.1%. The V gene lost 5 bases and the J gene lost 8 bases, with 16 bases spanning the gap. The CDR3 is 14 amino acids. Germline V gene sequence: CDR1 SEHNR, CDR2 FQNEAQ (reference sequence). This chain uses TRBV7-9 with TRBJ2-1; D may be TRBD2 (6 bases). This TCR came from an adult who received the AZD1222 COVID-19 vaccine. This specimen was peripheral blood, taken 28 days after the second AZD1222 dose. The CDR3 region has the DNA TGTGCCAGCAGCAGATCTAGGGACTGGGATGAGCAGTTCTTC. Its protein is CASSRSRDWDEQFF.